The rows below give T cell receptor beta chains drawn from one sample of a study of CD8 T cells in Susac syndrome. TCRdb reprocessed the immunoSEQ multiplex PCR reads with MiXCR, giving one entry per CDR3 protein. The data show about 300,000 distinct CDR3 sequences, with just over 90% seen just once and 0.065% held by the top ten. Input material: CD4+ T cells from PBMCs. The receptor set was obtained from a human donor with multiple sclerosis. CDR3s include the opening cysteine and the closing phenylalanine or tryptophan. D genes are given only for firm matches. Clone sizes are given selectively: once, few, many, or a class where the clone is expanded.

d_call | j_call | v_call | clone_size | cdr3_nt | cdr3_aa
TRBD1 | TRBJ2-7 | TRBV12-3/TRBV12-4 | NA | TGTGCCAGCAGTTTAGGGCCGGACAGGGGGCCCCCCTACGAGCAGTACTTC | CASSLGPDRGPPYEQYF
TRBD2 | TRBJ2-1 | TRBV30 | NA | TGTGCCTGGAGTGTACCCCGAACTAGCGGCGGCTACAATGAGCAGTTCTTC | CAWSVPRTSGGYNEQFF
NA | TRBJ2-5 | TRBV7-9 | few | TGTGCCAGCAGCTTGGGGCATCGACAAGAGACCCAGTACTTC | CASSLGHRQETQYF
NA | TRBJ1-1 | TRBV7-2 | NA | TGTGCCAGCAGCTTAGTTGGCGGCGCAGGGGAAGCTTTCTTT | CASSLVGGAGEAFF
NA | TRBJ1-1 | TRBV30 | once | TGTGCCTGGAGTCAGGGGCCCACTGAAGCTTTCTTT | CAWSQGPTEAFF
TRBD1 | TRBJ1-2 | TRBV12-3/TRBV12-4 | NA | TGTGCCAGCAGTTCCGGGACAGGGGCCCATTGGGTCTATGGCTACACCTTC | CASSSGTGAHWVYGYTF
TRBD1 | TRBJ1-1 | TRBV13 | NA | TGTGCCAGCAGCCGGACAGGGGCTGAAGCTTTCTTT | CASSRTGAEAFF
TRBD2 | TRBJ2-2 | TRBV5-1 | NA | TGCGCCAGCAGCTTGACCGTCTCCGCGGGAGGGCCTACCGGGGAGCTGTTTTTT | CASSLTVSAGGPTGELFF
TRBD1 | TRBJ2-3 | TRBV6-5 | once | TGTGCCAGCAGTTACTTAAGGGGGCGCACAGATACGCAGTATTTT | CASSYLRGRTDTQYF
NA | TRBJ2-5 | TRBV5-8 | NA | TGTGCCAGCAGCTTGCAAAGGCTGGGGACCCAGTACTTC | CASSLQRLGTQYF
NA | TRBJ2-7 | TRBV5-1 | NA | TGCGCCAGCAGCTTGGCGACAGGAGTCGAGCAGTACTTC | CASSLATGVEQYF
NA | TRBJ2-3 | TRBV7-2 | NA | TGTGCCAGCAGCCCCCAAGCGACAGATACGCAGTATTTT | CASSPQATDTQYF
NA | TRBJ1-5 | TRBV19 | NA | TGTGCCAGTAGTATGTGGGGGGCGTATAGCAATCAGCCCCAGCATTTT | CASSMWGAYSNQPQHF
TRBD2 | TRBJ2-7 | TRBV7-2 | NA | TGTGCCAGCACTCCCGGCGGGGGTTCAGCCTACGAGCAGTACTTC | CASTPGGGSAYEQYF